The 10 T cell receptor beta chains below were found in one sample sequenced in a study of cytotoxic CD8 clonotypes in ibrutinib-treated CLL. Clones were sequenced by immunoSEQ multiplex PCR, and TCRdb holds only the in-frame ones, with some missing. The profile covers some 10,000 clones, with around three quarters appearing a single time and about 16% taken by the ten largest. The sample in question was PBMCs, obtained at disease progression, from a patient treated with ibrutinib. These receptors were collected from a human donor with chronic lymphocytic leukemia.

The chain couples TRBV7-2 to TRBJ1-1, with 10 bases matching TRBD1. The germline V gene encodes CDR1 SGHTA and CDR2 FQGNSA. This CDR3 contains 19 residues. Trimming cost V 6 bases and J 0 bases; bases outside gene matches: 16. The CDR3 DNA follows: TGTGCCAGCAGTCGTTCGCCCGACAGGGGGCCTACTATGAACACTGAAGCTTTCTTT. It specifies CASSRSPDRGPTMNTEAFF.

This rearrangement joins TRBV2 to TRBJ1-1; D is unresolved. CDR1 and CDR2 from the germline V gene are SNHLY and FYNNEI. There are 11 residues in the CDR3. The germline V and J ends were trimmed by 8 bases and 7 bases, with 11 bases remaining between them. The CDR3 is CASGHKDEAFF. CDR3 nucleotide sequence: TGTGCCAGCGGCCACAAAGATGAAGCTTTCTTT. Supplemented by reference TRBV2 and TRBJ1-1, the full variable domain reads EPEVTQTPSHQVTQMGQEVILRCVPISNHLYFYWYRQILGQKVEFLVSFYNNEISEKSEIFDDQFSVERPDGSNFTLKIRSTKLEDSAMYFCASGHKDEAFFGQGTRLTVV.

J is TRBJ2-3 and V is TRBV2; 7 bases line up with TRBD2. The length of the CDR3 is 14 residues. Losses at the gene ends were 5 bases for V and 5 bases for J; bases not matched to a gene: 7. Per germline, CDR1 SNHLY and CDR2 FYNNEI. For the CDR3, the DNA is TGTGCCAGCAGTCCCGGGGGGACGGGAGATACGCAGTATTTT. Translation gives CASSPGGTGDTQYF.

The chain recombines TRBV7-2 with TRBJ2-7, with 7 bases fitting TRBD1. The V and J ends lost 4 bases and 3 bases, in that order; junction bases with no gene match: 12. The CDR3 has 16 amino acids. Germline lookup yields CDR1 SGHTA and CDR2 FQGNSA. The DNA for the CDR3 is TGTGCCAGCAGCTCCGCGAGGGACAGCCTCGACTACGAGCAGTACTTC. This sequence encodes CASSSARDSLDYEQYF.

The rearrangement uses TRBV2 and TRBJ2-7; D remains unclear. Germline V CDR1 and CDR2: SNHLY, FYNNEI. With 4 bases removed from V and 6 bases from J, the gap between germline ends came to 10 bases. This CDR3 region has 12 residues. In DNA, the CDR3 is TGTGCCAGCAGTGTTAAGTTTGGCGAGCAGTACTTC. It translates to CASSVKFGEQYF.

This clone was detected a few times. V is TRBV28 and J is TRBJ1-1, with D possibly being TRBD1 (5 bases). Germline CDR1 is MDHEN and CDR2 is SYDVKM. V dropped 5 bases and J dropped 1 base, with 8 bases sitting between them. This CDR3 comprises 13 residues. DNA of the CDR3: TGTGCCAGCAGTCCAGGGAGGAACACTGAAGCTTTCTTT. As protein: CASSPGRNTEAFF.

V gene TRBV10-1 combines with J gene TRBJ1-1; TRBD1 matches at 7 bases. Germline CDR1 is WNHNN and CDR2 is SYGVQD (reference sequence). This CDR3 has 14 residues. With 9 bases clipped from V and 4 bases from J, the junction kept 11 bases outside the gene matches. CDR3 amino acids: CARLQGGAGTEAFF. Here the CDR3 DNA reads TGCGCCAGGCTACAAGGGGGCGCAGGCACTGAAGCTTTCTTT.

This clone was recorded once. J is TRBJ2-2 and V is TRBV30; D remains ambiguous. Per germline, CDR1 GTSNPN and CDR2 SVGIG (reference sequence). The CDR3 loop spans 12 amino acids. Trimming removed 7 bases at V and 2 bases at J, with 8 bases between. For the CDR3, the DNA is TGTGCCTTGGTGGGTAACACCGGGGAGCTGTTTTTT. Protein sequence: CALVGNTGELFF.

V gene TRBV5-4 combines with J gene TRBJ2-4; possibly TRBD1 for D (7 bases). This CDR3 region has 14 residues. Trimming stripped 10 bases from V and 9 bases from J, with 23 bases between. Germline CDR1 is SGHNT and CDR2 is YYREEE (reference sequence). The CDR3 nucleotides read TGTGCCTCAGGGAGGCAGGGGGAAGTGGGCATTCAGTACTTC. As protein: CASGRQGEVGIQYF.

This chain links TRBV28 with TRBJ2-5; the match to TRBD1 covers 7 bases. Near its end, the DNA agrees better with TRBJ2-7, so the J call may be wrong. The CDR3 sequence is 15 residues long. Germline V gene sequence: CDR1 MDHEN, CDR2 SYDVKM. The CDR3 sequence is CASSDPPTGSYEQYF. The CDR3 DNA follows: TGTGCCAGCAGTGACCCGCCGACAGGGTCCTACGAGCAGTACTTC.